What follows describes a single T cell receptor (beta chain). Per the germline V gene, CDR1 is SEHNR and CDR2 is FQNEAQ (reference sequence). V trimming: 6 bases; J trimming: 6 bases; junction bases outside the gene matches: 9. The CDR3 spans 15 residues. The data were taken from a study of blood T cell repertoires in COVID-19. Study-level information: Samples of COVID-19 (acute and convalescent) were obtained from the United States, Italy and Spain. T cells, B-cell-depleted T cells, or PBMCs supplied cDNA or gDNA.

Per the original methods: Reference gene primer amplification yielded estimated nucleated cell counts. Profiled with immunoSEQ multiplex PCR; TCRdb holds only in-frame clones, not every one. D and trimming were read from the DNA, whereas the V and J calls and clone size are those reported in that table. The sample lists under 200,000 clones; over 70% were seen once. The sequenced sample was peripheral blood. This TCR was recovered from a man between 60 and 75 years old with acute or convalescent COVID-19. The rearrangement links TRBV7-9 to TRBJ1-2, with TRBD1 matching 11 bases. CDR3 nucleotide sequence: TGTGCCAGCAGGGACACCGGGACAGGGGGGGATGGCTACACCTTC. It translates to CASRDTGTGGDGYTF.